The 12 T cell receptor beta chains in this list originate from one sample, sequenced in a study of PD-L1 blockade in urothelial cancer. The protocol was immunoSEQ multiplex PCR, while the TCRdb copy is restricted to in-frame clones and leaves out a portion. The table has some 79,000 clones, 82% seen once; the top ten hold 9.5%. This specimen was PBMCs, taken around atezolizumab (anti-PD-L1) treatment. These receptors originate from a man between 65 and 80 years old with urothelial cancer.

The gene calls are TRBV2 and TRBJ1-1; 9 bases fit TRBD1. Germline loops: CDR1 SNHLY, CDR2 FYNNEI. This CDR3 comprises 13 residues. The trim removed 8 bases at V and 6 bases at J, leaving 7 bases unmatched. The CDR3 region is CASPDRGESEAFF. CDR3 DNA sequence: TGTGCCAGCCCAGACAGGGGGGAGTCTGAAGCTTTCTTT. Full variable domain (outside the CDR3, taken from reference TRBV2 and TRBJ1-1): EPEVTQTPSHQVTQMGQEVILRCVPISNHLYFYWYRQILGQKVEFLVSFYNNEISEKSEIFDDQFSVERPDGSNFTLKIRSTKLEDSAMYFCASPDRGESEAFFGQGTRLTVV.

The gene calls are TRBV18 and TRBJ2-1; 10 positions match TRBD2. V lost 6 bases to trimming and J lost 0 bases; unmatched junction nucleotides: 2. The CDR3 consists of 15 residues. Germline V lookup: CDR1 KGHSH, CDR2 LQKENI. This CDR3 is CASSRTSGSYNEQFF. The CDR3 region has the DNA TGTGCCAGCTCCCGGACTAGCGGCTCCTACAATGAGCAGTTCTTC.

The gene calls are TRBV5-6 and TRBJ2-1, with D perhaps TRBD2 (6 bases). This CDR3 has 14 amino acids. Germline CDR1 SGHDT, CDR2 YYEEEE. Trimming stripped 2 bases from V and 2 bases from J, with 8 bases between. In DNA, the CDR3 is TGTGCCAGCAGCTTTAGCGGCACCTACAATGAGCAGTTCTTC. Encoded protein: CASSFSGTYNEQFF.

This clone was detected only a few times. The CDR3, as DNA: TGTGCCAGCAGCTTAGCGATCGGGGACGAGCAGTACTTC. The encoded protein is CASSLAIGDEQYF. This chain connects TRBV7-7 to TRBJ2-7, with D possibly being TRBD2 (5 bases). This CDR3 has 13 residues. V shed 0 bases and J shed 5 bases, with 8 bases lying between them. In germline, CDR1 is SSHAT, CDR2 FNYEAQ (reference sequence).

The chain joins TRBV6-5 to TRBJ2-7; the D gene is possibly TRBD1 (5 bases). The CDR3 is 15 residues long. CDR1 and CDR2 from the germline V gene are MNHEY and SVGAGI. Trimming pared 2 bases from V and 1 base from J, leaving 12 bases between. The DNA for the CDR3 is TGTGCCAGCAGTTACAGAAGGGGCGAGTCCTACGAGCAGTACTTC. Its protein is CASSYRRGESYEQYF.

The rearrangement links TRBV10-3 to TRBJ2-3, with TRBD2 identical over 8 bases. Germline CDR1 is ENHRY and CDR2 is SYGVKD. V gave up 4 bases and J gave up 4 bases; unmatched junction bases: 13. The CDR3 has 17 amino acids. The CDR3 nucleotides read TGTGCCATCAGTGGTTATAAGGGGCGGGGGGCCCCAGATACGCAGTATTTT. Translating gives CAISGYKGRGAPDTQYF.

This clone was observed a few times. The genes are TRBV5-1 and TRBJ2-3; 9 positions match TRBD2. J was trimmed by 3 bases and V by 0 bases; bases with no gene match: 5. CDR1 and CDR2 (germline): SGHRS, YFSETQ. The CDR3 extends over 16 amino acids. The CDR3 DNA is TGCGCCAGCAGCTTGGGACTAGCGGAGTTTACAGATACGCAGTATTTT. It encodes CASSLGLAEFTDTQYF.

This chain links TRBV27 with TRBJ1-5, with no clear D. The CDR3 has 13 residues. V shed 4 bases and J shed 0 bases, with 4 bases lying between them. Germline CDR1 is MNHEY and CDR2 is SMNVEV (reference sequence). Here the CDR3 DNA reads TGTGCCAGCAGTTCTATTAGCAATCAGCCCCAGCATTTT. It is translated as CASSSISNQPQHF.

The rearrangement links TRBV27 to TRBJ1-2; 7 nucleotides match TRBD1. With 2 bases clipped from V and 8 bases from J, the junction kept 11 bases outside the gene matches. This CDR3 is built from 15 residues. The germline V gene has CDR1 MNHEY and CDR2 SMNVEV (reference sequence). In DNA form, the CDR3 reads TGTGCCAGCAGTTTAACAGGGGCTGGGCCCTTCGGCTACACCTTC. It is translated as CASSLTGAGPFGYTF.

This chain uses TRBV28 with TRBJ1-2, with a tentative D call TRBD1 (5 bases). Germline lookup yields CDR1 MDHEN and CDR2 SYDVKM. With 2 bases removed from V and 7 bases from J, the gap between germline ends came to 14 bases. The CDR3 has 14 residues. In DNA form, the CDR3 reads TGTGCCAGCAGTTTAGGGCTTGGTGGGGCTGGCTACACCTTC. Encoded protein: CASSLGLGGAGYTF.

This clone was recorded once. The chain combines TRBV12-5 with TRBJ1-1; TRBD1 is a possible D gene (6 bases). CDR1 is LGHNT, CDR2 FRNRAP, per germline. V was cut by 1 base and J by 3 bases, with 9 bases left in between. This CDR3 is built from 14 residues. Written as DNA, the CDR3 is TGTGCTAGTGGTTTGGACACAGGGTACACTGAAGCTTTCTTT. Protein: CASGLDTGYTEAFF.

There are a few counts of this clone. This chain connects TRBV5-8 to TRBJ2-1; the match to TRBD2 covers 7 bases. The V gene end was trimmed by 4 bases and the J gene end by 0 bases; junction bases not matched to a gene: 4. This CDR3 region has 15 residues. The V gene's germline CDR1 is SGHTS and CDR2 YDEGEE. In DNA form, the CDR3 reads TGTGCCAGCAGCGTGGGACTAAACTCCTACAATGAGCAGTTCTTC. This gives the protein CASSVGLNSYNEQFF.